The rows below give T cell receptor beta chains drawn from one sample of a study of OX40 agonist ivuxolimab in advanced cancers. Using immunoSEQ multiplex PCR, the repertoire was profiled, and TCRdb retains in-frame clones only, with some absent. The sample consists of roughly 89,000 clones, about 86% of them appearing once. Sequenced here: CD4+ or CD8+ T cells sorted from blood, sampled in a trial of the OX40 agonist ivuxolimab. Source of these receptors: an adult with an advanced solid tumor such as melanoma, head and neck, liver or kidney cancer. Both conserved end residues are part of each CDR3. D genes are given only for firm matches. Rows give clone size only sometimes, using once, few, many, or a class for an expanded clone.

>TRBJ1-1|TRBV29-1|-|-
TGCAGCGTTAAACGGGGGCAGCTCCTAACTGAAGCTTTCTTT
CSVKRGQLLTEAFF
>TRBJ1-2|TRBV30|TRBD1|-
TGTGCCTGGAGTGTCCACAGGGGATTAAACTATGGCTACACCTTC
CAWSVHRGLNYGYTF
>TRBJ1-2|TRBV2|-|-
TGTGCCGGGGCAGGGGAGGGCTACACCTTC
CAGAGEGYTF
>TRBJ2-1|TRBV29-1|TRBD2|-
TGCAGCGTTGATGGGACTAGCGGGGGGCAGGATGAGCAGTTCTTC
CSVDGTSGGQDEQFF
>TRBJ1-6|TRBV13|-|-
TGTGCCAGCAGCGTCCAGGGTCTATCACCCCTCCACTTT
CASSVQGLSPLHF
>TRBJ1-6|TRBV6-5|-|-
TGTGCCAGCAGTTACTTCTCTGGGACTTGGAATTCACCCCTCCACTTT
CASSYFSGTWNSPLHF
>TRBJ1-6|TRBV7-9|-|once
TGTGCCAGCAGCTTAGAGGGGGGGTCCTATAATTCACCCCTCCACTTT
CASSLEGGSYNSPLHF
>TRBJ1-3|TRBV12-5|-|-
TGTGCTAGTGGGACGGAAAACACCATATATTTT
CASGTENTIYF
>TRBJ2-2|TRBV30|-|-
TGTGCCTGGAGTGTAAGAGAGGCCGGGGAGCTGTTTTTT
CAWSVREAGELFF
>TRBJ1-1|TRBV2|-|-
TGTGCCAGCAGCGGACAGCTCCAGAACACTGAAGCTTTCTTT
CASSGQLQNTEAFF
>TRBJ2-1|TRBV27|TRBD2|-
TGTGCCAGCAGTTTGACTAGCGGGAGGGACAATGAGCAGTTCTTC
CASSLTSGRDNEQFF
>TRBJ1-1|TRBV21-1|-|-
TGTGCCAGCAAAAGGGGTCTGTTAACTTTCTTT
CASKRGLLTFF
>TRBJ1-1|TRBV15|-|-
TGTGCCACCAGAGGAGCGGAAGGAAGGAACACTGAAGCTTTCTTT
CATRGAEGRNTEAFF
>TRBJ1-4|TRBV7-8|-|-
TGTGCCAGCAGCTTTGGATTAACTAATGAAAAACTGTTTTTT
CASSFGLTNEKLFF
>TRBJ1-2|TRBV5-1|-|-
TGCGCCAGCAGCTTGGCAGGGGCCAAAGGCTACACCTTC
CASSLAGAKGYTF
>TRBJ2-7|TRBV30|-|-
TGTGCCTGGAGTGTCGATTGGGGCCCGAGCGAGCAGTACTTC
CAWSVDWGPSEQYF
>TRBJ2-1|TRBV10-3|TRBD2|-
TGTGCCACCAACCCGGGACTAGCTAGCGAGCAGTTCTTC
CATNPGLASEQFF
>TRBJ2-5|TRBV19|-|-
TGTGCCAGTAGTATAGGCCGACGGGAGACCCAGTACTTC
CASSIGRRETQYF
>TRBJ2-6|TRBV5-1|TRBD1|-
TGCGCCAGCAGCTACGGGACAGGGGCTTCCGGGGCCAACGTCCTGACTTTC
CASSYGTGASGANVLTF
>TRBJ2-3|TRBV5-1|-|once
TGCGCCAGCAGCTTGGAAGTAGGACATACGCAGTATTTT
CASSLEVGHTQYF
>TRBJ1-5|TRBV6-6|-|-
TGTGCCAGCTATTCCCCCCGGGACAATCAGCCCCAGCATTTT
CASYSPRDNQPQHF
>TRBJ2-3|TRBV7-2|TRBD2|few
TGTGCCAGCAGCGCCGCCCGACTAGCGACAGATACGCAGTATTTT
CASSAARLATDTQYF
>TRBJ2-7|TRBV4-1|-|-
TGCGCCAGCAGCCAAGAAGGCTTGTTAGCCCCGACCTACGAGCAGTACTTC
CASSQEGLLAPTYEQYF
>TRBJ2-1|TRBV7-7|-|-
TGTGCTAGCAGCTTAGACAATGGGGGTGAGCAGTTCTTC
CASSLDNGGEQFF
>TRBJ2-7|TRBV18|-|-
TGTGCCAGCTCACCACCGGCCCGGGGGCCCTACGAGCAGTACTTC
CASSPPARGPYEQYF
>TRBJ1-1|TRBV5-6|-|-
TGTGCCAGCAGCTTGAAGGGGGGTAGAACTGAAGCTTTCTTT
CASSLKGGRTEAFF
>TRBJ2-5|TRBV29-1|TRBD2|-
TGCAGCGTTGCTAAAAGCCCTAGCGGGGAGACCCAGTACTTC
CSVAKSPSGETQYF
>TRBJ1-6|TRBV10-1|-|few
TGCGCCAGCAGTGAGCTGGGGAATAATTCACCCCTCCACTTT
CASSELGNNSPLHF
>TRBJ2-7|TRBV6-5|TRBD2|-
TGTGCCAGCAGAATAGCGGGATCCCTTAGGGAGCAGTACTTC
CASRIAGSLREQYF
>TRBJ2-7|TRBV5-3|TRBD2|-
TGTGCCAGAAGCTTATTTAAGGCTAGCGGGAGGTCTCGCTCCTACGAGCAGTACTTC
CARSLFKASGRSRSYEQYF
>TRBJ2-1|TRBV18|TRBD1|-
TGTGCCAGCTCAAGGGACAGGGGGCGCTTTAATGAGCAGTTCTTC
CASSRDRGRFNEQFF
>TRBJ1-5|TRBV6-1|-|-
TGTGCCAGCAGTGTACCGGGACCGCTCTATAGCAATCAGCCCCAGCATTTT
CASSVPGPLYSNQPQHF
>TRBJ1-4|TRBV6-5|-|-
TGTGCCAGCAGCTCGGTTTGGGCTAATGAAAAACTGTTTTTT
CASSSVWANEKLFF
>TRBJ2-3|TRBV9|-|-
TGTGCCAGCAGCGTAGGTCAGGGCGGCACAGATACGCAGTATTTT
CASSVGQGGTDTQYF
>TRBJ1-1|TRBV5-6|-|-
TGTGCCAGCAGCTTTCCTCCAGGATCGGGGGATAGGACTGAAGCTTTCTTT
CASSFPPGSGDRTEAFF
>TRBJ1-1|TRBV29-1|-|few
TGCAGCGTTGGACTCCCGAACACTGAAGCTTTCTTT
CSVGLPNTEAFF
>TRBJ1-2|TRBV27|-|few
TGTGCCAGCAGTTCTCAGGGGTATGGCTACACCTTC
CASSSQGYGYTF
>TRBJ1-1|TRBV2|-|-
TGTGCCAGCAGTGAAGCGCAAAGGGGAGGGGGAGCTTTCTTT
CASSEAQRGGGAFF
>TRBJ1-2|TRBV6-6|-|-
TGTGCCAGCAGTTACCAAGGACAGCCTAACTATGGCTACACCTTC
CASSYQGQPNYGYTF
>TRBJ2-3|TRBV4-1|-|-
TGCGCCAGCAGGGTGGCGGCCCCGAAGGTCTCAGATACGCAGTATTTT
CASRVAAPKVSDTQYF
>TRBJ2-1|TRBV6-5|TRBD1|-
TGTGCCAGCAGTTTCTTAGGGACAGGGGCTTCCGAGTTCTTC
CASSFLGTGASEFF
>TRBJ2-7|TRBV7-9|-|-
TGTGCCAGCAGCCCTGCTAACTACGAGCAGTACTTC
CASSPANYEQYF
>TRBJ2-5|TRBV7-5|-|once
TGTGCCAGAAGCCCCCAAAAAAAGACTATGATATGGGAGACCCAGTACTTC
CARSPQKKTMIWETQYF
>TRBJ1-1|TRBV7-5|-|-
TGTGCCAGAAGCCGAATTACAGGGGAGAACACTGAAGCTTTCTTT
CARSRITGENTEAFF
>TRBJ2-1|TRBV11-3|-|-
TGTGCCAGCAGCTGGCCATTTAGGCGGGATGAGCAGTTCTTC
CASSWPFRRDEQFF
>TRBJ2-1|TRBV19|TRBD1|-
TGTGCCAGTAGTATAGCCCTATGGACAGGGGCCTCCTACAATGAGCAGTTCTTC
CASSIALWTGASYNEQFF
>TRBJ1-1|TRBV5-7|TRBD1|-
TGTGCCAGCAGCCGCGGGGACAGGGACACTGAAGCTTTCTTT
CASSRGDRDTEAFF
>TRBJ2-5|TRBV5-1|-|-
TGCGCCAGCAGCCGGGACGGGACGACCGGGACCCAGTACTTC
CASSRDGTTGTQYF
>TRBJ2-7|TRBV9|-|-
TGTGCCAGCAGCGCACGAGGGGATCCTCCCTACGAGCAGTACTTC
CASSARGDPPYEQYF
>TRBJ2-1|TRBV27|-|-
TGTGCCAGCGGGTGGACGCCTGGTGAGCAGTTCTTC
CASGWTPGEQFF
>TRBJ1-2|TRBV6-1|-|-
TGTGCCAGCAGGGCGCCTTTGGACTATGGCTACACCTTC
CASRAPLDYGYTF
>TRBJ1-6|TRBV6-1|-|-
TGTGCCAGCAGTGAAGCGCGGGACTTGGGGCCCCTCCACTTT
CASSEARDLGPLHF
>TRBJ2-7|TRBV19|-|-
TGTGCCAGTAGTATAGGATTGGACAAAGACTACGAGCAGTACTTC
CASSIGLDKDYEQYF